This T cell receptor beta chain stems from a study of preoperative IRX-2 immunotherapy in early breast cancer. Profiled with immunoSEQ multiplex PCR; TCRdb holds only in-frame clones, not every one. The sample has roughly 99,000 clones; roughly 85% are singletons. Treatment indicated: preoperative locoregional IRX-2 cytokine immunotherapy. Preoperative locoregional IRX-2 cytokine immunotherapy was tested in the phase Ib source study. With 8 bases clipped from V and 1 base from J, the junction kept 7 bases outside the gene matches. The CDR3 sequence is 13 residues long. From germline, CDR1 is SQVTM and CDR2 ANQGSEA.

The clonotype comes from a human donor with breast cancer. This sample comprised tumor tissue, obtained after IRX-2 immunotherapy. The chain uses TRBV29-1 and TRBJ1-1, with 7 bases fitting TRBD1. The CDR3 loop is CSTRTGQNTEAFF. The CDR3 DNA reads as TGCAGCACCCGGACAGGACAGAACACTGAAGCTTTCTTT. Together with reference TRBV29-1 and TRBJ1-1, the CDR3 gives the full variable domain: SAVISQKPSRDICQRGTSLTIQCQVDSQVTMMFWYRQQPGQSLTLIATANQGSEATYESGFVIDKFPISRPNLTFSTLTVSNMSPEDSSIYLCSTRTGQNTEAFFGQGTRLTVV.